These T cell receptor beta chains were read from a single sample in a study of control samples from healthy donors and cancer patients. Repertoires were generated with immunoSEQ multiplex PCR, while TCRdb's copy carries only in-frame clones and drops some. The sample has about 120,000 clones, around 90% seen once. The source material was blood. All receptors derive from a middle-aged man in good health. CDR3s include the opening cysteine and the closing phenylalanine or tryptophan. Size tells how often a clone was seen (once, few, many) or the class of an expanded clone, and some rows leave it out.

clone size | V gene | CDR3 protein
once | TRBV9 | CASSVATGLGEAFF
once | TRBV19 | CASGQISSPLHF
once | TRBV6-1 | CASSGPGQGVRNEQFF
- | TRBV30 | CAWSVLSPLHF
- | TRBV27 | CASSLAAGTGRYEQYF
- | TRBV7-3 | CASSYYKKEDTQYF
- | TRBV6-2/TRBV6-3 | CASSGLAGGLDSYEQYF
- | TRBV15 | CATSSGQLTYNEQFF
- | TRBV29-1 | CSVITANTGELFF
- | TRBV7-9 | CASSLSGAYGYTF
- | TRBV4-1 | CASSQDTGGRPQHF
- | TRBV5-1 | CASSWGYEQYF
- | TRBV5-4 | CASSLARGSGETQYF
- | TRBV10-1 | CASSESGTTGSYTF
- | TRBV12-3/TRBV12-4 | CASSFAYGEAFF
- | TRBV7-8 | CASSLAAQGSEQYF
- | TRBV19 | CASTGGTKHGELFF
- | TRBV19 | CASSPQAGPREAFF
- | TRBV11-2 | CASTRFGGSHDF
- | TRBV25-1 | CASSQGQVNEQFF
- | TRBV5-6 | CASRTTDGGLYEQYF
- | TRBV2 | CASSVFANQPQHF
- | TRBV24-1 | CATSDRGRNYGYTF
- | TRBV5-1 | CASSLESHTYGYTF
- | TRBV24-1 | CATSPRGGQYEQFF
- | TRBV6-5 | CASTVFGGVGETQYF
- | TRBV28 | CASSFVHRDRVPATNEKLFF
few | TRBV4-2 | CASSQARAGSYEQYF
- | TRBV27 | CASSLSSRQLSYNSPLHF
once | TRBV5-1 | CASSQGQGFSYEQYF